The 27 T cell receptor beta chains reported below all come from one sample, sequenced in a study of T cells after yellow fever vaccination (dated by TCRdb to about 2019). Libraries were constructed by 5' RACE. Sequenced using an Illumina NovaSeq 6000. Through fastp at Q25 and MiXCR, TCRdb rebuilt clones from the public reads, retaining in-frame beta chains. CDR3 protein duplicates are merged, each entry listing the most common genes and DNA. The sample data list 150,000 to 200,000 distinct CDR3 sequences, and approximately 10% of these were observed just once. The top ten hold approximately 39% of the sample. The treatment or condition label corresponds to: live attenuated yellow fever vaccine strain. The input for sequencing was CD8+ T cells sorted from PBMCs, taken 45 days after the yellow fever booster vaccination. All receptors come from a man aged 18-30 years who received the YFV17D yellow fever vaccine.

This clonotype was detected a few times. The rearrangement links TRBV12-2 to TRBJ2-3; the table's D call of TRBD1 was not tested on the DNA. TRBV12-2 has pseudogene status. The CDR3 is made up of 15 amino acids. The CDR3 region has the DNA TGTGCAAGTCGCCCCCTCTCTGAAATAACAGATACGCAGTATTTT. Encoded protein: CASRPLSEITDTQYF.

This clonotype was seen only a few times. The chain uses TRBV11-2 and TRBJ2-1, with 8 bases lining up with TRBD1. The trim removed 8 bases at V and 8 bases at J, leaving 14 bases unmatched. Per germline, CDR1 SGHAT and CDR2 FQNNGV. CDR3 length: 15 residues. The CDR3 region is CASESRAGGLDEQFF. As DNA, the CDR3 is TGTGCCAGCGAAAGTAGAGCAGGGGGCCTGGATGAGCAGTTCTTC.

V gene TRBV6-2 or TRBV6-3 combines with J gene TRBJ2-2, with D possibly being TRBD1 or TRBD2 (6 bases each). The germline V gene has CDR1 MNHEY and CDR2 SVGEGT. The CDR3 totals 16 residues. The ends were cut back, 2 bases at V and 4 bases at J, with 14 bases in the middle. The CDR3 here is CASSYGGGLGTGELFF. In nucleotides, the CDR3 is TGTGCCAGCAGTTACGGAGGGGGTTTAGGCACCGGGGAGCTGTTTTTT.

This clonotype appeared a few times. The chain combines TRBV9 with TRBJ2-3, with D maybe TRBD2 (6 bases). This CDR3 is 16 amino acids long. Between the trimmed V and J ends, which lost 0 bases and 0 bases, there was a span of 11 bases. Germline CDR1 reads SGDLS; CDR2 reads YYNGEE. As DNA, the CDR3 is TGTGCCAGCAGCGTAGCTGACCGGGGGAGCACAGATACGCAGTATTTT. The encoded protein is CASSVADRGSTDTQYF. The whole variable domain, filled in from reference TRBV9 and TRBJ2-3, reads DSGVTQTPKHLITATGQRVTLRCSPRSGDLSVYWYQQSLDQGLQFLIQYYNGEERAKGNILERFSAQQFPDLHSELNLSSLELGDSALYFCASSVADRGSTDTQYFGPGTRLTVL.

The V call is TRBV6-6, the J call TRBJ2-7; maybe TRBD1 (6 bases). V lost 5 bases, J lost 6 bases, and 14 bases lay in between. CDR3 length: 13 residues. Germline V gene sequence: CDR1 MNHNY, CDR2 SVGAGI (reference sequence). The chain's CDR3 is CASSGGHFLEQYV. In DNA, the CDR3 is TGTGCCAGCAGTGGGGGACATTTCCTCGAGCAGTACGTC.

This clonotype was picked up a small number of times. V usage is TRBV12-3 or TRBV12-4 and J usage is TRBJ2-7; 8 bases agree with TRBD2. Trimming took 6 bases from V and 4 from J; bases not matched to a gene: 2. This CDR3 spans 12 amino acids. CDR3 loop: CASSRGGYEQYV. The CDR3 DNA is TGTGCCAGCAGCCGGGGGGGATACGAGCAGTACGTC.

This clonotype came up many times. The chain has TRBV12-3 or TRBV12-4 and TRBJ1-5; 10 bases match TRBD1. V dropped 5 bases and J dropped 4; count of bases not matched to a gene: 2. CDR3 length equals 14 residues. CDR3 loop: CASSPGQGNQPQHF. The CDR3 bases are TGTGCCAGCAGTCCGGGACAGGGGAATCAGCCCCAGCATTTT.

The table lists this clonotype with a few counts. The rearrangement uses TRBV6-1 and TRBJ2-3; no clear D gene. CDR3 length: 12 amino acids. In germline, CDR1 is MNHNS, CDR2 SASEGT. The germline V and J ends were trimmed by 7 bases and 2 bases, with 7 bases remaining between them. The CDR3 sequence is CASTAFTDTQYF. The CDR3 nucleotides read TGTGCCAGCACCGCATTCACAGATACGCAGTATTTT.

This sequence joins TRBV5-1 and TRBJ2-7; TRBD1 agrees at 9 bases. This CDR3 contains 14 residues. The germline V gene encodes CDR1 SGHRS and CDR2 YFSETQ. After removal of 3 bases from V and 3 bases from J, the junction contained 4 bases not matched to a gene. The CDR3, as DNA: TGCGCCAGCAGCTACGGGACAGGGAGCTACGAGCAGTACGTC. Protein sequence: CASSYGTGSYEQYV.

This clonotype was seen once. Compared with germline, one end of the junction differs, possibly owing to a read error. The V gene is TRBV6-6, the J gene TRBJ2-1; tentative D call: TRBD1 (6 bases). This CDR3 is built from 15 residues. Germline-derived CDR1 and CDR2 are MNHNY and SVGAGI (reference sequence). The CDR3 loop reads CASSPDRLDYTEQFF. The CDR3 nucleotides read TGTGCCAGCAGTCCGGACAGATTGGATTACACTGAGCAGTTCTTC.

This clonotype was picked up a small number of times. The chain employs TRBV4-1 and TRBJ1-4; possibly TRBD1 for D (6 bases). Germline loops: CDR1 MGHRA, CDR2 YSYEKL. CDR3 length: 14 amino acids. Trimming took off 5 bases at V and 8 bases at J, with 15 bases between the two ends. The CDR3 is CASSAGLGGEKLFF. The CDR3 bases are TGCGCCAGCAGCGCGGGGCTAGGGGGGGAAAAACTGTTTTTT.

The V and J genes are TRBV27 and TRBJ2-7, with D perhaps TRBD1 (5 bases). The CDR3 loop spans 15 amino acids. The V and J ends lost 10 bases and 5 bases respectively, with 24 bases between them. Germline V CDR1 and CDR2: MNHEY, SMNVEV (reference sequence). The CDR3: CATQRLTGDRDEQYF. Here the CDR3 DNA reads TGTGCCACCCAGCGACTTACAGGTGATAGGGACGAGCAGTACTTC.

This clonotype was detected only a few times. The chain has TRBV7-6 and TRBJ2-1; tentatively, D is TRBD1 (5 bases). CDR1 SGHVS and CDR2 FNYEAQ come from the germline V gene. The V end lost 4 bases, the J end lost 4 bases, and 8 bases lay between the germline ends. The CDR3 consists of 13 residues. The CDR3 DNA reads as TGTGCCAGCAGCTCTACAGGATACAATGAGCAGTTCTTC. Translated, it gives CASSSTGYNEQFF.

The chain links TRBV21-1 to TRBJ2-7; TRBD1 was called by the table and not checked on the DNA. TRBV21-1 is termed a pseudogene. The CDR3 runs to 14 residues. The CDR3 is CASSNGGHSYEQYV. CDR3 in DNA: TGTGCCAGCAGCAACGGAGGACATTCCTACGAGCAGTACGTC.

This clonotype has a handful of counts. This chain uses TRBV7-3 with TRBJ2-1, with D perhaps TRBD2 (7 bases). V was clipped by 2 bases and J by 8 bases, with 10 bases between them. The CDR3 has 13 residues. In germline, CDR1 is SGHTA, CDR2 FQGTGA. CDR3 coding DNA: TGTGCCAGCAGCTTAGGGGGGGCGGATGAGCAGTTCTTC. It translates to CASSLGGADEQFF.

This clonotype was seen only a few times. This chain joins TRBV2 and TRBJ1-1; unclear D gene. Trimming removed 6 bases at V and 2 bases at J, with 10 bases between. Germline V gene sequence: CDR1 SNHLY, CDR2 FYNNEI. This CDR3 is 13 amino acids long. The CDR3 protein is CASRERFNTEAFF. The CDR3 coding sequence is TGTGCCAGCAGGGAGAGATTTAACACTGAAGCTTTCTTT.

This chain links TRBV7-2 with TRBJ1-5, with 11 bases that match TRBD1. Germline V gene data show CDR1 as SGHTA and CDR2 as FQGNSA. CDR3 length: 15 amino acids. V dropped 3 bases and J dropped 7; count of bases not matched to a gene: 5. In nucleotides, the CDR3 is TGTGCCAGCAGCTTGGACAGGGGGCTGGAACAGCCCCAGCATTTT. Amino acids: CASSLDRGLEQPQHF.

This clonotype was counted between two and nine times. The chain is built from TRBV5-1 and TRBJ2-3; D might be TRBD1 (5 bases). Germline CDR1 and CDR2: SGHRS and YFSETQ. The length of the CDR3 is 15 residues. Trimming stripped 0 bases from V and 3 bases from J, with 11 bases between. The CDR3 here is CASSLEAGKTDTQYF. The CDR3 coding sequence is TGCGCCAGCAGCTTGGAGGCAGGGAAAACAGATACGCAGTATTTT.

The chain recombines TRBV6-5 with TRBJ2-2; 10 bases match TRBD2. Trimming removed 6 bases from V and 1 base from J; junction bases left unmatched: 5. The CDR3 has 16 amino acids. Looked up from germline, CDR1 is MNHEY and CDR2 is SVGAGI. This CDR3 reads CASSLLAGENTGELFF. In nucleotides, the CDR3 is TGTGCCAGCAGCCTCCTAGCGGGGGAGAACACCGGGGAGCTGTTTTTT.

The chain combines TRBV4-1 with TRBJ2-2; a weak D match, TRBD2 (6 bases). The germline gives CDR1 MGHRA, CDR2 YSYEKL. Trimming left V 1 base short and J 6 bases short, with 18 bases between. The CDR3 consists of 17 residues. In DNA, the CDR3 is TGCGCCAGCAGCCAAGTCCCCGGAAGGACTAAGGCCGGGGAGCTGTTTTTT. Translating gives CASSQVPGRTKAGELFF.

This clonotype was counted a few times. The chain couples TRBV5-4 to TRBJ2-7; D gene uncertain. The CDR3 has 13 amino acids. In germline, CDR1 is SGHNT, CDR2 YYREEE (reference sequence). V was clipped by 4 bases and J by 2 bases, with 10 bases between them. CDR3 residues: CASSPDPTYEQYV. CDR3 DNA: TGTGCCAGCAGCCCGGACCCTACCTACGAGCAGTACGTC.

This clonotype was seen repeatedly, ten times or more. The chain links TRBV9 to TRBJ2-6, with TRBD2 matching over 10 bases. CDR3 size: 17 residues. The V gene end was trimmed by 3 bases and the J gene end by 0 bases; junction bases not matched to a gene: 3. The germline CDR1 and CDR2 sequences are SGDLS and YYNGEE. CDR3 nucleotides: TGTGCCAGCAGCGCCAGCGGGGGGGACTCTGGGGCCAACGTCCTGACTTTC. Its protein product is CASSASGGDSGANVLTF.

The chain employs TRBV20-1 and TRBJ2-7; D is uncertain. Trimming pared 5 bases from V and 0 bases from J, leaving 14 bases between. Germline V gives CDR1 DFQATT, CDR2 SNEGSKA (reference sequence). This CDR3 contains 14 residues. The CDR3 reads CSAEQSASSYEQYF. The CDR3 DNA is TGCAGTGCTGAACAAAGCGCCAGCTCCTACGAGCAGTACTTC.

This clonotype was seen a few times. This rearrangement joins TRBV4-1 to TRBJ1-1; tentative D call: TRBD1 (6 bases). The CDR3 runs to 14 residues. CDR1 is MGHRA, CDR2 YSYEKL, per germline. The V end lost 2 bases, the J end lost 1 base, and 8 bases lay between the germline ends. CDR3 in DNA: TGCGCCAGCAGCCAACAGGGACAGAACACTGAAGCTTTCTTT. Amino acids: CASSQQGQNTEAFF.

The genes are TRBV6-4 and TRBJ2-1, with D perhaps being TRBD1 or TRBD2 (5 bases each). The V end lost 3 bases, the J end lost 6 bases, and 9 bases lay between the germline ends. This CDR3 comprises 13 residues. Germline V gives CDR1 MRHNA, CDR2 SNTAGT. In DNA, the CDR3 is TGTGCCAGCAGTGAATCTGGGGGCAATGAGCAGTTCTTC. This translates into CASSESGGNEQFF.

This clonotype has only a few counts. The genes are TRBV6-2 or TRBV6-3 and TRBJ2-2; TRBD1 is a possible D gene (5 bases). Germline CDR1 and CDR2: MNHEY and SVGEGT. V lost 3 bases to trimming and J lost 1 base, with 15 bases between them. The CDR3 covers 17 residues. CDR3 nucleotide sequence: TGTGCCAGCAGTTATCGGGTAGGGGTTAAGAACACCGGGGAGCTGTTTTTT. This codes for CASSYRVGVKNTGELFF.

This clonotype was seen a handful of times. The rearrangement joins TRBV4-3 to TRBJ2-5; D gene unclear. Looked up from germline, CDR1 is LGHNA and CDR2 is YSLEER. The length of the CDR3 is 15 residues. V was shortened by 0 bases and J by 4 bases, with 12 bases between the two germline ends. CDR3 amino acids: CASSQDGSGTETQYF. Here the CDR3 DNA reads TGCGCCAGCAGCCAAGATGGTTCTGGAACAGAGACCCAGTACTTC.